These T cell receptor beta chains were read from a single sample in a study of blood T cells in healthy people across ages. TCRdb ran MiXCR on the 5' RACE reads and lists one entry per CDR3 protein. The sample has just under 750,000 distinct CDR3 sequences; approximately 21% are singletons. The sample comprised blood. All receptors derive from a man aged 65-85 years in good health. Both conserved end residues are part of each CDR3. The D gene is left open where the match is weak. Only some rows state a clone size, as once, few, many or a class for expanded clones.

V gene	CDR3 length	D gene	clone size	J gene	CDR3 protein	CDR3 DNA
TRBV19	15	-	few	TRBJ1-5	CASKPAGVGNQPQHF	TGTGCCAGTAAGCCGGCAGGGGTAGGTAATCAGCCCCAGCATTTT
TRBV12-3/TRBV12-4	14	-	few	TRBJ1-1	CTSSYRQTGLEAFF	TGTACCAGCAGCTATCGTCAGACAGGACTTGAAGCTTTCTTT
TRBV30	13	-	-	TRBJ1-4	CAWKETAVGKLFF	TGTGCCTGGAAAGAGACAGCGGTCGGAAAACTGTTTTTT
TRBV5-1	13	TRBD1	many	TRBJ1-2	CASSLTGAYGYTF	TGCGCCAGCAGCTTGACAGGGGCCTATGGCTACACCTTC
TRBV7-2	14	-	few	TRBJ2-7	CASSFSRGSYEQYF	TGTGCCAGCAGCTTTTCCAGGGGCTCCTACGAGCAGTACTTC
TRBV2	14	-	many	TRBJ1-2	CASRPGPANYGYTF	TGTGCCAGCAGGCCGGGACCAGCTAACTATGGCTACACCTTC
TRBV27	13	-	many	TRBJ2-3	CASRSSGTDTQYF	TGTGCCAGCAGGTCTAGCGGCACAGATACGCAGTATTTT
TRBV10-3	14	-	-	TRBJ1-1	CAISDNGAWTEAFF	TGTGCCATCAGTGACAACGGGGCTTGGACTGAAGCTTTCTTT
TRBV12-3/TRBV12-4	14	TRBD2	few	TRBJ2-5	CASSLAGTSGAKYF	TGTGCCAGCAGTTTGGCCGGGACTAGCGGGGCGAAGTACTTC
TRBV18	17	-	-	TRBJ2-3	CASSPLPTARDTDTQYF	TGTGCCAGCTCACCACTCCCCACTGCCCGGGACACAGATACGCAGTATTTT
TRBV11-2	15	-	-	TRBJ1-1	CASSVAGTSNTEAFF	TGTGCCAGCAGCGTAGCCGGGACATCGAACACTGAAGCTTTCTTT
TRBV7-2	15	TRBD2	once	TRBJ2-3	CASSLTSGRSDTQYF	TGTGCCAGCAGCCTGACTAGCGGGAGGTCAGATACGCAGTATTTT
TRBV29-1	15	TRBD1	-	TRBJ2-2	CSVDDRQGGTGELLF	TGCAGCGTCGACGACAGACAGGGTGGCACCGGGGAGCTGCTTTTT
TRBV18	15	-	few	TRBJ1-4	CASSPGPATNEKLFF	TGTGCCAGCTCACCGGGCCCCGCAACTAATGAAAAACTGTTTTTT
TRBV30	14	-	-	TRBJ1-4	CAWSVSGGFEKLFF	TGTGCCTGGAGTGTATCGGGGGGGTTCGAAAAACTGTTTTTT
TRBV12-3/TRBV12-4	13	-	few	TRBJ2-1	CASSPLGQVSQFF	TGTGCCAGCAGTCCACTTGGGCAAGTTTCGCAGTTCTTC
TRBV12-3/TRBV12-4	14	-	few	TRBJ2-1	CASSLLFRENEQFF	TGTGCCAGCAGTTTACTCTTTCGGGAGAATGAGCAGTTCTTC
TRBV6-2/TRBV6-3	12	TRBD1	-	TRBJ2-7	CASKDRVYEQYF	TGTGCCAGCAAAGACAGGGTCTACGAGCAGTACTTC
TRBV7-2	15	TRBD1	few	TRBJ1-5	CASSQRQGQGQPQHF	TGTGCCAGCAGCCAGCGACAGGGGCAAGGTCAGCCCCAGCATTTT
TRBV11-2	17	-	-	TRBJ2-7	CASSLSEWGRESYEQYF	TGTGCCAGCAGCTTATCTGAGTGGGGCAGAGAATCCTACGAGCAGTACTTC
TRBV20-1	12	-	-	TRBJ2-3	CSAKLATDTQYF	TGCAGTGCTAAGTTAGCTACAGATACGCAGTATTTT
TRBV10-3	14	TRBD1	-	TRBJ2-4	CAISESGTGSIQYF	TGTGCCATCAGTGAGTCGGGGACAGGGAGCATTCAGTACTTC
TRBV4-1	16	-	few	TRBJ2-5	CASSQGEGLPTETQYF	TGCGCCAGCAGCCAAGGGGAAGGACTACCGACCGAGACCCAGTACTTC
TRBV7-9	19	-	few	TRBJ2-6	CASSFPVGSRGSGANVLTF	TGTGCCAGCAGCTTCCCCGTAGGTAGTAGGGGTTCTGGGGCCAACGTCCTGACTTTC
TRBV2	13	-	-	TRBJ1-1	CASSEDMNTEAFF	TGTGCCAGCAGTGAAGACATGAACACTGAAGCTTTCTTT
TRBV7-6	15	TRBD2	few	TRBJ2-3	CASSRRGGSTDTQYF	TGTGCCAGCAGCCGTCGGGGGGGGAGCACAGATACGCAGTATTTT
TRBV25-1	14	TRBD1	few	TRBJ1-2	CAGSGTGPNYGYTF	TGTGCCGGCAGTGGGACAGGGCCAAACTATGGCTACACCTTC
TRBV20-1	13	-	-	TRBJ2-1	CSQDSLLYNEQFF	TGCAGTCAGGACAGTCTTCTCTACAATGAGCAGTTCTTC
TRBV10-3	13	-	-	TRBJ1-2	CAISEGTVYGYTF	TGTGCCATCAGTGAGGGGACGGTTTATGGCTACACCTTC
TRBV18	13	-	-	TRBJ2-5	CASRGQFAETQYF	TGTGCCAGCAGAGGACAGTTCGCAGAGACCCAGTACTTC
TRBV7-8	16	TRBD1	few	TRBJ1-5	CASSLMMGQSNQPQHF	TGTGCCAGCAGCTTAATGATGGGACAGTCCAATCAGCCCCAGCATTTT
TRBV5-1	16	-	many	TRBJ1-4	CASSLGTVATNEKLFF	TGCGCCAGCAGCTTGGGGACGGTAGCAACTAATGAAAAACTGTTTTTT
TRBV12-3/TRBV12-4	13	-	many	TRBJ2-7	CASSGGQSWEQYF	TGTGCCAGCTCAGGAGGACAGTCCTGGGAGCAGTACTTC
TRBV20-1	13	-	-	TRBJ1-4	CSARAGAGEKLFF	TGCAGTGCTAGGGCCGGGGCAGGGGAAAAACTGTTTTTT
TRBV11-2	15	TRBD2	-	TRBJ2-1	CASIPGASGINEQFF	TGTGCCAGCATACCGGGTGCTAGCGGGATCAATGAGCAGTTCTTC
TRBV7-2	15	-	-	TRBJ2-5	CASSTFSGGQETQYF	TGTGCCAGCAGCACGTTTAGCGGAGGCCAAGAGACCCAGTACTTC
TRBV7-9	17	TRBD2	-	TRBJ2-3	CASSLRRVAGPTDTQYF	TGTGCCAGCAGCTTACGCCGAGTAGCGGGGCCCACAGATACGCAGTATTTT
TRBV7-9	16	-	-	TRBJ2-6	CASSLLRSGGANVLTF	TGTGCCAGCAGCCTCCTCAGGAGTGGTGGGGCCAACGTCCTGACTTTC
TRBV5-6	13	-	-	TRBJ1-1	CASSLIWDAEAFF	TGTGCCAGCAGCTTGATTTGGGATGCTGAAGCTTTCTTT
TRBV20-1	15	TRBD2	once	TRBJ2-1	CSARGLAGGRNEQFF	TGCAGTGCTAGAGGTTTGGCGGGGGGGCGTAATGAGCAGTTCTTC
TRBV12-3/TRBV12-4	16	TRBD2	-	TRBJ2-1	CASSLAHGGVYNEQFF	TGTGCCAGCAGTTTAGCGCACGGGGGGGTGTACAATGAGCAGTTCTTC
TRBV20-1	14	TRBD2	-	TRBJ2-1	CSARREGRYNEQFF	TGCAGTGCTAGAAGGGAGGGCCGCTACAATGAGCAGTTCTTC
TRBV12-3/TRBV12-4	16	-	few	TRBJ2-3	CASSFPSGREADTQYF	TGTGCCAGCAGTTTCCCCTCTGGGCGGGAAGCAGATACGCAGTATTTT